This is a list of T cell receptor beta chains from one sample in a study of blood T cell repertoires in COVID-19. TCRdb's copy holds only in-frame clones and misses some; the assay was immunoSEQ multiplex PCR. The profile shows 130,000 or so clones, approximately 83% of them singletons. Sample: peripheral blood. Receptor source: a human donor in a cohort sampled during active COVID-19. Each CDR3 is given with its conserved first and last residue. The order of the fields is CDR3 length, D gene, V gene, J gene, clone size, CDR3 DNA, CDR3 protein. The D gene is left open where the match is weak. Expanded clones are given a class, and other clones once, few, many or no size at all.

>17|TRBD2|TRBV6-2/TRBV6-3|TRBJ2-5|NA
TGTGCCAGCAGTTCTCCGTCGACTAGCGGGGGCCAAGAGACCCAGTACTTC
CASSSPSTSGGQETQYF
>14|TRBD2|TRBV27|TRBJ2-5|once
TGTGCCAGCAGGTTAGCGGGAGTGGGGGAGACCCAGTACTTC
CASRLAGVGETQYF
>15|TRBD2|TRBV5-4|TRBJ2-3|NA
TGTGCCAGCAGCGTTCTAGCGGCCCTCACAGATACGCAGTATTTT
CASSVLAALTDTQYF
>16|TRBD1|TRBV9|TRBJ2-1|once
TGTGCCAGCAGCGTAATGTCAGGGGGTCCTTACAATGAGCAGTTCTTC
CASSVMSGGPYNEQFF
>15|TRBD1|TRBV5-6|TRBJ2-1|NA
TGTGCCAGCAGCTCGCAAGGGGGCATTTACAATGAGCAGTTCTTC
CASSSQGGIYNEQFF
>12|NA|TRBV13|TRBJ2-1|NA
TGTGCCAGCAGCACCAGCGGGAATGAGCAGTTCTTC
CASSTSGNEQFF
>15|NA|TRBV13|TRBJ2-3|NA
TGTGCCAGCAGCTTATTGTCTAGCGGCACAGATACGCAGTATTTT
CASSLLSSGTDTQYF
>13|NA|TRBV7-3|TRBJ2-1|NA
TGTGCCAGCAGCTTAACTTTAGTTACTGAGCAGTTCTTC
CASSLTLVTEQFF
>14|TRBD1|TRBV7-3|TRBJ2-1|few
TGTGCCAGCACCGCGACAGGGTCGGACAATGAGCAGTTCTTC
CASTATGSDNEQFF
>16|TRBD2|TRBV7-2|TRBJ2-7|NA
TGTGCCAGCAGCCCCGGGACTAGCGGGACGACCTACGAGCAGTACTTC
CASSPGTSGTTYEQYF
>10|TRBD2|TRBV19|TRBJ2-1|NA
TGTGCCGCCGGGGGGTATGAGCAGTTCTTC
CAAGGYEQFF
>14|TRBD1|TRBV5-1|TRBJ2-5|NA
TGCGCCAGCAGCTTGGACAGGGGCCAAGAGACCCAGTACTTC
CASSLDRGQETQYF
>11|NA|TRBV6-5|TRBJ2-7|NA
TGTGCCTCATCTCAGTTATACGAGCAGTACTTC
CASSQLYEQYF
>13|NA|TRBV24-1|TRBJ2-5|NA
TGTGCCACCAGTGATTTGGCGGGGGAGACCCAGTACTTC
CATSDLAGETQYF
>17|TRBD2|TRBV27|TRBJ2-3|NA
TGTGCCAGCAGTCTTCCTTCACCAGCGGGAGGGCCTGATACGCAGTATTTT
CASSLPSPAGGPDTQYF
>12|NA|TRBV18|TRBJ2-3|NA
TGTGCCAGCTCACCCCCTACAGATACGCAGTATTTT
CASSPPTDTQYF
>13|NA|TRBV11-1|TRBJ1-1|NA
TGTGCCAGCAGCTCAAACTTGAACACTGAAGCTTTCTTT
CASSSNLNTEAFF
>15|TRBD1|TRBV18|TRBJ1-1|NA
TGTGCCAGCTCACTACTGGACAGGGGGGGCACTGAAGCTTTCTTT
CASSLLDRGGTEAFF
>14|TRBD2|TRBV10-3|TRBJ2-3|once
TGTGCCATCTCGCCGGGAGGCAGCACAGATACGCAGTATTTT
CAISPGGSTDTQYF
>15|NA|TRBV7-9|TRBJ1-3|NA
TGTGCCAGCAGCTACTCCGGGAGGCCTGGAAACACCATATATTTT
CASSYSGRPGNTIYF
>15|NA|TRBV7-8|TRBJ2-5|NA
TGTGCCAGCAGCTTAGGGGCCGCAGGCCGAGAGACCCAGTACTTC
CASSLGAAGRETQYF